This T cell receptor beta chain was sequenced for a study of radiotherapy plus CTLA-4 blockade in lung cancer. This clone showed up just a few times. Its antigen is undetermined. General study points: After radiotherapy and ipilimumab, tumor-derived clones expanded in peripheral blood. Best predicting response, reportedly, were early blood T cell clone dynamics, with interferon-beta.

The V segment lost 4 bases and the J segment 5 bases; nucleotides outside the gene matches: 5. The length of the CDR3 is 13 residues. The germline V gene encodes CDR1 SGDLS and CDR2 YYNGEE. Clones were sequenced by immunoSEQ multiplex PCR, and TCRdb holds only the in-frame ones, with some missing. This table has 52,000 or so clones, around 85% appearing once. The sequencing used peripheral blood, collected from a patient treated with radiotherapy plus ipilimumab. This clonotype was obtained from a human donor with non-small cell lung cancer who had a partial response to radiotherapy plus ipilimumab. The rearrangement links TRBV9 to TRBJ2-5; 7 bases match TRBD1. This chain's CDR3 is CASSQTGLETQYF. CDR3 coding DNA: TGTGCCAGCAGCCAGACAGGGCTGGAGACCCAGTACTTC.